These 5 T cell receptor beta chains were sequenced from one sample in a study of blood T cell repertoires in COVID-19. Repertoires were generated with immunoSEQ multiplex PCR, while TCRdb's copy carries only in-frame clones and drops some. This table has some 130,000 clones, about four fifths appearing once. What was sequenced was peripheral blood. These receptors were collected from a woman aged 45 to 65 with acute or convalescent COVID-19.

The chain couples TRBV5-4 to TRBJ1-5; perhaps TRBD1 as D (6 bases). V lost 4 bases, J lost 0 bases, and 8 bases lay in between. CDR1 SGHNT and CDR2 YYREEE come from the germline V gene (reference sequence). This CDR3 comprises 14 residues. For the CDR3, the DNA is TGTGCCAGCAGCGTACAGGGTAGCAATCAGCCCCAGCATTTT. Translated, it gives CASSVQGSNQPQHF.

This clone has more than one count but fewer than ten. The CDR3 is CASALIYEQYF. The CDR3 DNA is TGTGCTAGTGCCTTAATCTACGAGCAGTACTTC. The chain uses TRBV12-5 and TRBJ2-7, with unresolved D. The CDR3 extends over 11 amino acids. The V gene lost 7 bases and the J gene lost 3 bases, with 7 bases spanning the gap. Germline-derived CDR1 and CDR2 are LGHNT and FRNRAP.

The chain employs TRBV28 and TRBJ1-5, with 7 bases matching TRBD1. The germline CDR1 and CDR2 sequences are MDHEN and SYDVKM. V was pared by 2 bases and J by 6 bases, with 10 bases of the junction left unmatched. CDR3 size: 16 residues. The CDR3 spells CASSLKPPQGGQPQHF. Here the CDR3 DNA reads TGTGCCAGCAGTTTAAAACCCCCCCAGGGGGGTCAGCCCCAGCATTTT.

The J gene is TRBJ1-5, the V gene TRBV5-5, with a tentative D call TRBD1 (5 bases). The V gene lost 0 bases and the J gene lost 0 bases, with 10 bases spanning the gap. CDR3 length: 16 amino acids. Germline assignment: CDR1 SGHKS and CDR2 YYEKEE (reference sequence). The CDR3, as DNA: TGTGCCAGCAGCTTGGATGGGGGGTATAGCAATCAGCCCCAGCATTTT. Its translation is CASSLDGGYSNQPQHF.

The chain links TRBV10-3 to TRBJ2-1; 10 bases align to TRBD1. The trim removed 2 bases at V and 3 bases at J, leaving 4 bases unmatched. CDR1 and CDR2 from the germline V gene are ENHRY and SYGVKD. This CDR3 has 16 residues. As DNA, the CDR3 is TGTGCCATCAGTGAGGAGGGACAGGGGCTCTACAATGAGCAGTTCTTC. It yields the protein CAISEEGQGLYNEQFF.